Only one count was recorded for the clone carrying this T cell receptor beta chain. Antigen unknown. The data originate from a study of CD8+CD57+ T cells in acquired aplastic anemia. General observations from the study: Controls did not differ significantly from patients in CD8+ Simpson's diversity.

V was clipped by 2 bases and J by 9 bases, with 6 bases between them. Germline V gene sequence: CDR1 SGDLS, CDR2 YYNGEE. CDR3 length: 11 amino acids. The use of genomic DNA as template underpinned the TCR beta VDJ and CDR3 profiling. From the reads, TCRdb called clonotypes with MiXCR, one entry per CDR3 protein. Among fewer than 200,000 distinct CDR3 sequences listed, over 40% were seen once. An expansion of CD8+CD57+ cells by flow cytometry had been shown in patients chosen for sequencing. The J gene is TRBJ2-1, the V gene TRBV9; the D is unclear. Sequenced input: sorted CD4+, CD8+, or CD8+CD57+ T cells (not recorded which) from PBMCs. The origin of this receptor is a human donor with aplastic anemia. CDR3 residues: CASSVGREQFF. The DNA of the CDR3 is TGTGCCAGCAGCGTTGGCCGTGAGCAGTTCTTC.